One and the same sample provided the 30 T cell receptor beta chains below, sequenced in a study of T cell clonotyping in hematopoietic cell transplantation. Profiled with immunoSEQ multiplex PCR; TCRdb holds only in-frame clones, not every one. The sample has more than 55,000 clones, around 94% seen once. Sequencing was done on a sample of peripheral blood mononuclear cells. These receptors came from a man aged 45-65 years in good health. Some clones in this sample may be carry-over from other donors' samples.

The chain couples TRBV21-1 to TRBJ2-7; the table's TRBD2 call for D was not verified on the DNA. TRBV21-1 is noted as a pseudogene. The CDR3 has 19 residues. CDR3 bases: TGTGCCAGCAGCGCCCGGGGCCTAGCGGGAGGGCCGGCGATCTACGAGCAGTACTTC. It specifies CASSARGLAGGPAIYEQYF.

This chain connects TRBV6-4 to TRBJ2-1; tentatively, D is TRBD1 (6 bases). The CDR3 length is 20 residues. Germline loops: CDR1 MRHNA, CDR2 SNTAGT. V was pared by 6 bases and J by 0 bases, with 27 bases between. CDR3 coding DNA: TGTGCCAGCAGCACCACAACGAACAGGGATGGGGTTTCCTCCTACAATGAGCAGTTCTTC. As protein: CASSTTTNRDGVSSYNEQFF.

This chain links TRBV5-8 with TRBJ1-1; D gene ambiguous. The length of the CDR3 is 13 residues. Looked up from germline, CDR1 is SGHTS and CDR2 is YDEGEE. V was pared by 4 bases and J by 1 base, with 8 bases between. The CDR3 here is CASSHGPNTEAFF. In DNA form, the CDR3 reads TGTGCCAGCAGCCACGGACCGAACACTGAAGCTTTCTTT.

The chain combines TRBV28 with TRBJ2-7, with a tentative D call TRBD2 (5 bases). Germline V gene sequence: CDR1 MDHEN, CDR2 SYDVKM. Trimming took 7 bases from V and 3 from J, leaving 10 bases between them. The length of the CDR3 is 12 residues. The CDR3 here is CASTGRSYEQYF. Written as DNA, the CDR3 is TGTGCCAGCACGGGGAGAAGCTACGAGCAGTACTTC.

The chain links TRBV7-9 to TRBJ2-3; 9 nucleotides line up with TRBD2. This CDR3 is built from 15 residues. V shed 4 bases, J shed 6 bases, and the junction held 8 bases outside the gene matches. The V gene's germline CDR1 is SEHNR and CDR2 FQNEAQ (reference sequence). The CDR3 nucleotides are TGTGCCAGCAGCTCCTTAGCGGGAGAGTCGGATACGCAGTATTTT. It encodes CASSSLAGESDTQYF.

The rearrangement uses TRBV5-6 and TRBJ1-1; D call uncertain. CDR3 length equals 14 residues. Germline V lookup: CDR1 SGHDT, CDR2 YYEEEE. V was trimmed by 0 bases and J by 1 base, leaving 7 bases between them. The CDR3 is CASSLERKNTEAFF. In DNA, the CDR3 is TGTGCCAGCAGCTTGGAACGGAAGAACACTGAAGCTTTCTTT. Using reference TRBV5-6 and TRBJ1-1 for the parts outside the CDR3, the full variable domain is DAGVTQSPTHLIKTRGQQVTLRCSPKSGHDTVSWYQQALGQGPQFIFQYYEEEERQRGNFPDRFSGHQFPNYSSELNVNALLLGDSALYLCASSLERKNTEAFFGQGTRLTVV.

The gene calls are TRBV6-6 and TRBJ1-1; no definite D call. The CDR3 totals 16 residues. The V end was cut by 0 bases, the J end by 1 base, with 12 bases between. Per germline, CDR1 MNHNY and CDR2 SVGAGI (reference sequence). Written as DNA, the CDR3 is TGTGCCAGCAGTTACTCAGCGGGAGAACGGAACACTGAAGCTTTCTTT. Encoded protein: CASSYSAGERNTEAFF.

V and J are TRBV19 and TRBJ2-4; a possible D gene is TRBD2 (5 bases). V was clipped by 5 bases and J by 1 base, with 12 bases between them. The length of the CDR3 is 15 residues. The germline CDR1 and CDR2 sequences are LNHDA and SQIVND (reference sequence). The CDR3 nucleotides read TGTGCCAGTAGTCCTAGAGGGTCGGCCAAAAACATTCAGTACTTC. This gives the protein CASSPRGSAKNIQYF. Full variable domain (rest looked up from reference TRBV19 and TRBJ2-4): DGGITQSPKYLFRKEGQNVTLSCEQNLNHDAMYWYRQDPGQGLRLIYYSQIVNDFQKGDIAEGYSVSREKKESFPLTVTSAQKNPTAFYLCASSPRGSAKNIQYFGAGTRLSVL.

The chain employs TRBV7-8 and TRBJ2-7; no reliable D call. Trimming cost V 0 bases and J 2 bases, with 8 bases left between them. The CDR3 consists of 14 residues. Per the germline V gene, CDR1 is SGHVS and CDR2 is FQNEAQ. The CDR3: CASSLAITTYEQYF. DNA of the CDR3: TGTGCCAGCAGCTTAGCGATCACTACCTACGAGCAGTACTTC.

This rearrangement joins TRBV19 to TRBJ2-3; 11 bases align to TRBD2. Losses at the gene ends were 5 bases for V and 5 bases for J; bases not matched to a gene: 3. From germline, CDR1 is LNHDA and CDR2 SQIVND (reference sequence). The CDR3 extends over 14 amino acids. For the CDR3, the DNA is TGTGCCAGTAGTCCCGGGACTAGCGGAGATACGCAGTATTTT. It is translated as CASSPGTSGDTQYF.

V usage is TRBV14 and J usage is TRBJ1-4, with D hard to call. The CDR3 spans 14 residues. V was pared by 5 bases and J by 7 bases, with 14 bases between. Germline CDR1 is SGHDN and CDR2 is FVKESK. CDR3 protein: CASSYKGLSEKLFF. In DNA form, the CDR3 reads TGTGCCAGCAGCTATAAGGGCCTTAGTGAAAAACTGTTTTTT. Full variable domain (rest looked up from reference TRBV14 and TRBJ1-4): EAGVTQFPSHSVIEKGQTVTLRCDPISGHDNLYWYRRVMGKEIKFLLHFVKESKQDESGMPNNRFLAERTGGTYSTLKVQPAELEDSGVYFCASSYKGLSEKLFFGSGTQLSVL.

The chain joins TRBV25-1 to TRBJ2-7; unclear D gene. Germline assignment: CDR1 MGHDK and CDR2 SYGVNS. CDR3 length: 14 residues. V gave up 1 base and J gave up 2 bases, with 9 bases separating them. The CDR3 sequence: CASSESPGTYEQYF. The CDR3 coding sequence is TGTGCCAGCAGTGAATCTCCAGGTACCTACGAGCAGTACTTC.

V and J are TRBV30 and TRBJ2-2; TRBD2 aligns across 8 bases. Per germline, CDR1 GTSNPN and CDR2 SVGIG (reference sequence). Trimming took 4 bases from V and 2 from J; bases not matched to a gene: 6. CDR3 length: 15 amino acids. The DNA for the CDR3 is TGTGCCTGGAACGCCGGGGGGGAAAACACCGGGGAGCTGTTTTTT. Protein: CAWNAGGENTGELFF.

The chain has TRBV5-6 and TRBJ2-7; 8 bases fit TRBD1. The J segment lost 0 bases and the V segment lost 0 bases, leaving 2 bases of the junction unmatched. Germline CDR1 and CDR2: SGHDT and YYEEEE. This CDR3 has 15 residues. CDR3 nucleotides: TGTGCCAGCAGCTTGGGGGACAGGACCTCCTACGAGCAGTACTTC. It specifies CASSLGDRTSYEQYF. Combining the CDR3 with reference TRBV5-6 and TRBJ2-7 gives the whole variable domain DAGVTQSPTHLIKTRGQQVTLRCSPKSGHDTVSWYQQALGQGPQFIFQYYEEEERQRGNFPDRFSGHQFPNYSSELNVNALLLGDSALYLCASSLGDRTSYEQYFGPGTRLTVT.

The CDR3 is CASSTLTGGVTEAFF. DNA of the CDR3: TGTGCCAGCAGCACCTTGACAGGGGGTGTCACTGAAGCTTTCTTT. The V gene is TRBV7-2, the J gene TRBJ1-1, with 9 bases matching TRBD1. The V gene end was trimmed by 5 bases and the J gene end by 4 bases; junction bases not matched to a gene: 8. The germline gives CDR1 SGHTA, CDR2 FQGNSA. The CDR3 runs to 15 residues.

The CDR3 region has the DNA TGTGCCAGCAGTTTAAAGGGGGCGCGGTCACCCCTCCACTTT. Its translation: CASSLKGARSPLHF. The chain has TRBV27 and TRBJ1-6, with TRBD1 matching 7 bases. The CDR3 extends over 14 amino acids. V was pared by 2 bases and J by 10 bases, with 5 bases of the junction left unmatched. Germline V gene sequence: CDR1 MNHEY, CDR2 SMNVEV (reference sequence).

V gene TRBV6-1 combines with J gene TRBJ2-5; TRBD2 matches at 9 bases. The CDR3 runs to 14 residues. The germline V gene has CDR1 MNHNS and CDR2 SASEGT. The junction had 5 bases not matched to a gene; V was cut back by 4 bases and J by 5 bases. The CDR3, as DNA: TGTGCCAGCAGTGGGCGGGAGGGCCGTGAGACCCAGTACTTC. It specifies CASSGREGRETQYF.

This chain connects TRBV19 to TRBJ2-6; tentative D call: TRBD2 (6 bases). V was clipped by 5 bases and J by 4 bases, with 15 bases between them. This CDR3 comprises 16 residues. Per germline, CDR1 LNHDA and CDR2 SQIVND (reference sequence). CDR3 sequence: CASSAFQRAGANVLTF. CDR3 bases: TGTGCCAGTAGTGCCTTTCAGCGGGCCGGGGCCAACGTCCTGACTTTC.

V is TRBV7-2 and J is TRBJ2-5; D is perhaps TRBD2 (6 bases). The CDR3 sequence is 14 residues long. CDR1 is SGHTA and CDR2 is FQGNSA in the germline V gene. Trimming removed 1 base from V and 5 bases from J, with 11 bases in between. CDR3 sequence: CASSLVSGGETQYF. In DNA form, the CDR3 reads TGTGCCAGCAGCTTAGTTAGCGGAGGGGAGACCCAGTACTTC.

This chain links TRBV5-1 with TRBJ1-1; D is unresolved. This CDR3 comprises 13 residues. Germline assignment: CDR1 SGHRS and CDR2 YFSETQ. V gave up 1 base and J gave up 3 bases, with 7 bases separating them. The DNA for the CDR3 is TGCGCCAGCAGCTTGTCGCAGGACACTGAAGCTTTCTTT. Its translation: CASSLSQDTEAFF.

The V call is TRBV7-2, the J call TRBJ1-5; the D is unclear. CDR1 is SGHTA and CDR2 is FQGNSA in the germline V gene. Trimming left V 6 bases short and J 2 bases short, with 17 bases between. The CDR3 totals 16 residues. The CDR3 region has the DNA TGTGCCAGCAGTCAACGTAGCTCGGTTGGCAATCAGCCCCAGCATTTT. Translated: CASSQRSSVGNQPQHF.

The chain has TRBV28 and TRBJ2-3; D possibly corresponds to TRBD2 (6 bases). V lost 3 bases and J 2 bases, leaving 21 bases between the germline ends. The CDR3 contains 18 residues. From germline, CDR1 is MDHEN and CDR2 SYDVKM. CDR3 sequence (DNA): TGTGCCAGCAGTTTTGAATCTCCCGGTAGCGGACTCACAGATACGCAGTATTTT. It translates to CASSFESPGSGLTDTQYF.

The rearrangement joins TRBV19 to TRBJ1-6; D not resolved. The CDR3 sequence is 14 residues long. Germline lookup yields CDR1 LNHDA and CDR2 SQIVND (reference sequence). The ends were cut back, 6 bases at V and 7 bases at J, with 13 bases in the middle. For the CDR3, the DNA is TGTGCCAGTAGCCTCCCCAGTGGCAATTCACCCCTCCACTTT. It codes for CASSLPSGNSPLHF.

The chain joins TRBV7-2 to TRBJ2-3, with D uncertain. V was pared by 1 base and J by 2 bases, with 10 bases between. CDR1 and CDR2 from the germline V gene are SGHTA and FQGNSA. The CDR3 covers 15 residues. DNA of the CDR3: TGTGCCAGCAGCTTAGGAGTATTAAACACAGATACGCAGTATTTT. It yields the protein CASSLGVLNTDTQYF.

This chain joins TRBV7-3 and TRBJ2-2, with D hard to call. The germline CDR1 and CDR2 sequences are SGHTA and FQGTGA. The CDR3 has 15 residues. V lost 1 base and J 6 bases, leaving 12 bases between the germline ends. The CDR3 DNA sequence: TGTGCCAGCAGCTTAATGGGTCAGGCTGCCGGGGAGCTGTTTTTT. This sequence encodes CASSLMGQAAGELFF.

The CDR3 sequence: CASSYTGQGHQPQHF. CDR3 sequence (DNA): TGTGCCAGCAGTTACACGGGACAGGGGCATCAGCCCCAGCATTTT. The J gene is TRBJ1-5, the V gene TRBV6-5; 10 nucleotides match TRBD1. CDR1 is MNHEY and CDR2 is SVGAGI in the germline V gene. Trimming cost V 2 bases and J 5 bases; bases outside gene matches: 3. The CDR3 is made up of 15 amino acids.

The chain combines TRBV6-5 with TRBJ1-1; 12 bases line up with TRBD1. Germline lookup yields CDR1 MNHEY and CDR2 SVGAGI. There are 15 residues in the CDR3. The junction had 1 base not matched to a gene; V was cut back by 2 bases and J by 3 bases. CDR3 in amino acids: CASSYGDRGHTEAFF. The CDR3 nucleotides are TGTGCCAGCAGTTACGGGGACAGGGGGCACACTGAAGCTTTCTTT.

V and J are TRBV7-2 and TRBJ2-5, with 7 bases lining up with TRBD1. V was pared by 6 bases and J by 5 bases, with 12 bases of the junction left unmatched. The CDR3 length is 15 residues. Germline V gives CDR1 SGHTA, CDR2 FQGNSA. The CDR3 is CASRKGTEGRETQYF. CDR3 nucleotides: TGTGCCAGCAGAAAGGGGACAGAAGGCCGGGAGACCCAGTACTTC.

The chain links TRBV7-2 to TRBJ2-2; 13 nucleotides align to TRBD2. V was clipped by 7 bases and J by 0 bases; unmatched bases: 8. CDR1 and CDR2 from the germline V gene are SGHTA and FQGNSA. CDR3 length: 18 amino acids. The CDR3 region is CASINIGLAGANTGELFF. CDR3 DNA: TGTGCCAGCATCAATATCGGACTAGCGGGGGCGAACACCGGGGAGCTGTTTTTT.

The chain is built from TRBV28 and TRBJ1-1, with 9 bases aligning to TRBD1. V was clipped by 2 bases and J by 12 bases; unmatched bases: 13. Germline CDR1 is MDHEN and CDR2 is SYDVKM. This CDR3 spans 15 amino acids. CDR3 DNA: TGTGCCAGCAGTTTAACCCACAGTACGGGACAGGGAACTTTCTTT. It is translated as CASSLTHSTGQGTFF. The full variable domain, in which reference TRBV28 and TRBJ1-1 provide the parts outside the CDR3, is DVKVTQSSRYLVKRTGEKVFLECVQDMDHENMFWYRQDPGLGLRLIYFSYDVKMKEKGDIPEGYSVSREKKERFSLILESASTNQTSMYLCASSLTHSTGQGTFFGQGTRLTVV.